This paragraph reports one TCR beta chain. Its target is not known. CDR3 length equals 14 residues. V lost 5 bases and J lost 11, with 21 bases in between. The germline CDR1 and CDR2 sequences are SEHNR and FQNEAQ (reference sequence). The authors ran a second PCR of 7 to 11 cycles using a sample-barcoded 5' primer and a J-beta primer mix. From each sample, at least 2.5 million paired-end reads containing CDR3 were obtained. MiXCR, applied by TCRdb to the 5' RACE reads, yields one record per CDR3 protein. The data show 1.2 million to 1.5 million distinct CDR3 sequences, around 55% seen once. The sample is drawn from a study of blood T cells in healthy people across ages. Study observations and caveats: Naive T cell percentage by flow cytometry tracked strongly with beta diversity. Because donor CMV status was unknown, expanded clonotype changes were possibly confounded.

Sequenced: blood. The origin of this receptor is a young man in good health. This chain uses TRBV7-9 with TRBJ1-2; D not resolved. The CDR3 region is CASSVERIFAVYTF. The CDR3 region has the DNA TGTGCCAGCAGCGTAGAAAGGATTTTCGCGGTATACACCTTC.